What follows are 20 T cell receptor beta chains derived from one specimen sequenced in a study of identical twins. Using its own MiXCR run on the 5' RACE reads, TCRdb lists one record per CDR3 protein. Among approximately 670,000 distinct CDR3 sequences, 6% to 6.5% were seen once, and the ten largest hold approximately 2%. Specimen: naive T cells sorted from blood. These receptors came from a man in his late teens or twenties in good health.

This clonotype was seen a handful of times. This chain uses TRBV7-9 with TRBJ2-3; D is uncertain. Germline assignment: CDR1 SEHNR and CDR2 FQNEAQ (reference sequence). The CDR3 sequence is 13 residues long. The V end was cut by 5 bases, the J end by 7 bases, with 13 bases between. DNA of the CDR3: TGTGCCAGCAGCGGCTCCGGTGGAAATACGCAGTATTTT. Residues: CASSGSGGNTQYF. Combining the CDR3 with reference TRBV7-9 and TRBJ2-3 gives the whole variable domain DTGVSQNPRHKITKRGQNVTFRCDPISEHNRLYWYRQTLGQGPEFLTYFQNEAQLEKSRLLSDRFSAERPKGSFSTLEIQRTEQGDSAMYLCASSGSGGNTQYFGPGTRLTVL.

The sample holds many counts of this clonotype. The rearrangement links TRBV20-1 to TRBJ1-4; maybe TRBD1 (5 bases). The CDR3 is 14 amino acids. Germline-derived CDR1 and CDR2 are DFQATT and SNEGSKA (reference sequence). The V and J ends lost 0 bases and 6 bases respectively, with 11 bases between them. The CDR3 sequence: CSARDPTGDEKLFF. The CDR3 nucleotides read TGCAGTGCTAGAGATCCCACAGGTGATGAAAAACTGTTTTTT.

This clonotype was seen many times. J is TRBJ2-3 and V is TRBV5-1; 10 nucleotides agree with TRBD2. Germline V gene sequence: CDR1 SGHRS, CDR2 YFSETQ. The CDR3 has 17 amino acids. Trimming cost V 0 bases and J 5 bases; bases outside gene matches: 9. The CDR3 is CASSLVPSGSLGDTQYF. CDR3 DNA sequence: TGCGCCAGCAGCTTGGTCCCTAGCGGGAGTCTAGGAGATACGCAGTATTTT.

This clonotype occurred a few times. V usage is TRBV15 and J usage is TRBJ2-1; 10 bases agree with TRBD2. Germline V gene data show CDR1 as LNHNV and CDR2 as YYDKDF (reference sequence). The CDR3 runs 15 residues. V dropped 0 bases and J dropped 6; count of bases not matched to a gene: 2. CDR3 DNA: TGTGCCACCAGCAGAGATAGCGGGAGGATCAATGAGCAGTTCTTC. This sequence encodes CATSRDSGRINEQFF.

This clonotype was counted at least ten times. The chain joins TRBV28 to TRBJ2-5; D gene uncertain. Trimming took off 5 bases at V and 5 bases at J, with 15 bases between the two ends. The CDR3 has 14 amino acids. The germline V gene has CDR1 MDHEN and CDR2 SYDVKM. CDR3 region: CASSASGPGETQYF. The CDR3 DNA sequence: TGTGCCAGCAGTGCTTCGGGCCCCGGGGAGACCCAGTACTTC.

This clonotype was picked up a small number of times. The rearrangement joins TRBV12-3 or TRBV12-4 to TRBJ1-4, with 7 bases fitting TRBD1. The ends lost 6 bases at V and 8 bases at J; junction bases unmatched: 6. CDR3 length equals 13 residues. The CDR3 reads CASRVTGYEKLFF. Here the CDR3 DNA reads TGTGCCAGCAGAGTGACAGGGTACGAAAAACTGTTTTTT.

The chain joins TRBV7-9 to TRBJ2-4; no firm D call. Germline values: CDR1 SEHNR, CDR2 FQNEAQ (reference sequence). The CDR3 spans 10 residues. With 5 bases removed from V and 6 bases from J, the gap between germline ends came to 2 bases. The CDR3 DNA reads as TGTGCCAGCAGCACAAACATTCAGTACTTC. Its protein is CASSTNIQYF.

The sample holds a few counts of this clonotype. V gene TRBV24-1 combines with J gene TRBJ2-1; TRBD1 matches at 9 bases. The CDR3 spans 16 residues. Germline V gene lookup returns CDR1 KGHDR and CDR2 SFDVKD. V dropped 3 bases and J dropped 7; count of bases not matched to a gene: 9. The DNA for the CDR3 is TGTGCCACCAGTGATCCCGGACAGGGGAACATTAATGAGCAGTTCTTC. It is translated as CATSDPGQGNINEQFF.

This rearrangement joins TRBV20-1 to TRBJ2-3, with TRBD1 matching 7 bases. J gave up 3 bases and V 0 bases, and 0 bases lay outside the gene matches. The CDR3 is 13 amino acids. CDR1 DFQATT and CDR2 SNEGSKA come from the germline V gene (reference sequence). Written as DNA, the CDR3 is TGCAGTGCTAGAGAGGACAGGACAGATACGCAGTATTTT. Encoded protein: CSAREDRTDTQYF.

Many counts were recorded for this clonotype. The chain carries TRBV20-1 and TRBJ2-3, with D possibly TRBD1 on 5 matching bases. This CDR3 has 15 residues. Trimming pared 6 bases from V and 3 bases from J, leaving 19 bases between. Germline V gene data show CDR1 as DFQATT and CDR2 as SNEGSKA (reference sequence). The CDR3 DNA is TGCAGTGCCAGCTCGAGTAGGGGAAGGACAGATACGCAGTATTTT. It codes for CSASSSRGRTDTQYF.

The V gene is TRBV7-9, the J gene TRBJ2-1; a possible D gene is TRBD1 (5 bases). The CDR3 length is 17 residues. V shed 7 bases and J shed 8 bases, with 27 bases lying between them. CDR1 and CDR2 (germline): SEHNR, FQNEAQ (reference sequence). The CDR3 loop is CASNQSPWGGKDDEQFF. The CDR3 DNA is TGTGCCAGCAACCAATCTCCGTGGGGCGGAAAGGACGATGAGCAGTTCTTC.

CDR3 region: CASSPGDSPSYEQYV. In DNA, the CDR3 is TGTGCCAGCTCACCCGGGGACAGCCCCTCCTACGAGCAGTACGTC. The chain uses TRBV18 and TRBJ2-7; TRBD1 matches 7 bases. Germline assignment: CDR1 KGHSH and CDR2 LQKENI. This CDR3 comprises 15 residues. Trimming removed 3 bases from V and 0 bases from J; junction bases left unmatched: 5.

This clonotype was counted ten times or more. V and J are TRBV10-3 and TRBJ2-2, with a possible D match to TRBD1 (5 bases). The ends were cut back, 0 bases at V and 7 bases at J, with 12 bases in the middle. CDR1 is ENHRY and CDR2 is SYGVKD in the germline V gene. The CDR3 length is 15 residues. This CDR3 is CAISESPVGLGELFF. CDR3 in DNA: TGTGCCATCAGTGAGTCCCCAGTGGGGCTCGGGGAGCTGTTTTTT.

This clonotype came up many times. The CDR3: CASSLAIRENIQYF. DNA of the CDR3: TGTGCCAGCAGTTTAGCTATCCGGGAAAACATTCAGTACTTC. The J gene is TRBJ2-4, the V gene TRBV12-3 or TRBV12-4; no firm D call. V gave up 0 bases and J gave up 5 bases, with 8 bases separating them. This CDR3 has 14 amino acids.

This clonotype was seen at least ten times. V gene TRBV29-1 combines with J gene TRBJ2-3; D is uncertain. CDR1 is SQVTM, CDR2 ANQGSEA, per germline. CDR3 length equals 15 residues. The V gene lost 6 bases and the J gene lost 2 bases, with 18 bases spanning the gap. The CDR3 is CSVGMRKDFTDTQYF. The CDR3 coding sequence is TGCAGCGTGGGGATGAGAAAAGATTTCACAGATACGCAGTATTTT.

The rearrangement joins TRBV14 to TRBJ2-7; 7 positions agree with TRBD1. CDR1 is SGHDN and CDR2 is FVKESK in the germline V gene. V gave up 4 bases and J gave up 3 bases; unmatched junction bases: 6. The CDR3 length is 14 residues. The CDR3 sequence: CASSRRTGLYEQYF. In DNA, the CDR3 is TGTGCCAGCAGCCGTCGGACAGGTCTCTACGAGCAGTACTTC.

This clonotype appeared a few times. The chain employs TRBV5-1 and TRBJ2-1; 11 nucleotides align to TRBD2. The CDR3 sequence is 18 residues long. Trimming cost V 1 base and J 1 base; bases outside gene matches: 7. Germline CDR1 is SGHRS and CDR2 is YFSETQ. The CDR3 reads CASSLRSLAGGSYNEQFF. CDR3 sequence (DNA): TGCGCCAGCAGCTTGAGGAGTCTAGCGGGAGGATCCTACAATGAGCAGTTCTTC.

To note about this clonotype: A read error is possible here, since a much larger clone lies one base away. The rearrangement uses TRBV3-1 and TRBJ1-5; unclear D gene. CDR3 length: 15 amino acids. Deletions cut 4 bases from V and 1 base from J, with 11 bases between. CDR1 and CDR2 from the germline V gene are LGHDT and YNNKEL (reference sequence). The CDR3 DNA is TGTGCCAGCAGCCGGTACTCCGTAAGCAATCAGCCCCAGCATTTT. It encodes CASSRYSVSNQPQHF.

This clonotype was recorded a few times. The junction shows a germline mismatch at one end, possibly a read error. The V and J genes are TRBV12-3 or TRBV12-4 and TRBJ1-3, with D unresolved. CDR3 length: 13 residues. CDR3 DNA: TGTGCCAGCAGGGCCCCCCATGGAGACACCATATATTTT. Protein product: CASRAPHGDTIYF.

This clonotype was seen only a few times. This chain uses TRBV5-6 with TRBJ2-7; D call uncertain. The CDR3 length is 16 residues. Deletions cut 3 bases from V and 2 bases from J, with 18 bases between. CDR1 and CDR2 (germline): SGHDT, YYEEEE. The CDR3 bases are TGTGCCAGCAGCTCATTCGGAGAAGGTCTGACCTACGAGCAGTACTTC. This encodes CASSSFGEGLTYEQYF.